Listed below are T cell receptor beta chains from one sample, sequenced in a study of cytomegalovirus exposure and HLA in healthy donors. Data came from immunoSEQ multiplex PCR; TCRdb stores just in-frame clones and leaves some out. Here the sample spans just over 200,000 clones, 70% to 85% being singletons. Source material: PBMCs. The receptors here all came from a man between 45 and 60 years old in good health and CMV-seronegative. CDR3s include the opening cysteine and the closing phenylalanine or tryptophan. Each record gives: V gene, CDR3 protein.

v_gene: TRBV9
CDR3aa: CASSPGLAGGIYTDTQYF

v_gene: TRBV4-2
CDR3aa: CAVQLAGHNEQFF

v_gene: TRBV7-9
CDR3aa: CASSFRTGGNYNEQFF

v_gene: TRBV27
CDR3aa: CASCPGGRGSEAFF

v_gene: TRBV2
CDR3aa: CASSEGTTGANVLTF

v_gene: TRBV30
CDR3aa: CAWTEAGRNTGAFF

v_gene: TRBV11-2
CDR3aa: CASSFGQNTEAFF

v_gene: TRBV7-7
CDR3aa: CASSLRGLAENTGELFF

v_gene: TRBV25-1
CDR3aa: CASSDLAGDPGETQYF

v_gene: TRBV19
CDR3aa: CASRRQGVMTQHF

v_gene: TRBV6-4
CDR3aa: CASSKLAGGRGEQFF

v_gene: TRBV6-6
CDR3aa: CASSPPGAGGYEQYF

v_gene: TRBV27
CDR3aa: CASSSGQGRRYTEAFF

v_gene: TRBV10-3
CDR3aa: CAIRDRGETEAFF

v_gene: TRBV6-5
CDR3aa: CASRPDRPPYNEQFF

v_gene: TRBV11-1
CDR3aa: CASSLHRDKPYTGELFF

v_gene: TRBV28
CDR3aa: CASSLGPGDAGAGKLFF

v_gene: TRBV27
CDR3aa: CASSLVDSTYEQYF

v_gene: TRBV6-5
CDR3aa: CASSSGTGSTYEQYF

v_gene: TRBV9
CDR3aa: CASSVRGDTQYF

v_gene: TRBV30
CDR3aa: CAWSPGHPEAFF

v_gene: TRBV29-1
CDR3aa: CSVAAAGANQPQHF

v_gene: TRBV27
CDR3aa: CASGSDRASSGANVLTF

v_gene: TRBV7-3
CDR3aa: CASSFRVASGRVGNEHFF

v_gene: TRBV6-5
CDR3aa: CASSYSGQGRTEAFF

v_gene: TRBV7-8
CDR3aa: CASSFTSGRGIYEQYF

v_gene: TRBV19
CDR3aa: CATTGGTGAYEQYF

v_gene: TRBV7-9
CDR3aa: CASSLPPGLSPRNEQFF

v_gene: TRBV5-1
CDR3aa: CASSLAPGEQYF

v_gene: TRBV6-6
CDR3aa: CASIREDRNEQFF

v_gene: TRBV7-2
CDR3aa: CASSWGTGVNEQFF

v_gene: TRBV28
CDR3aa: CASSAASGGIGNQPQHF

v_gene: TRBV28
CDR3aa: CASSSQGAGGNQPQHF

v_gene: TRBV7-8
CDR3aa: CASSPRWSSNQPQHF

v_gene: TRBV7-2
CDR3aa: CASSLQGYQETQYF

v_gene: TRBV4-2
CDR3aa: CASSLWSGAGANVLTF

v_gene: TRBV9
CDR3aa: CASSVVSSGSEQYF

v_gene: TRBV28
CDR3aa: CASSPTGLAGPRETQYF

v_gene: TRBV27
CDR3aa: CASSGQPHYGYTF

v_gene: TRBV5-1
CDR3aa: CASSLAGRGNTIYF

v_gene: TRBV19
CDR3aa: CASSRDRGNYGYTF

v_gene: TRBV28
CDR3aa: CASRDSPNYGYTF

v_gene: TRBV27
CDR3aa: CASSFVQTRGNEQFF

v_gene: TRBV7-9
CDR3aa: CASNGPGGNYGYTF

v_gene: TRBV25-1
CDR3aa: CASSPRTTGEQYF

v_gene: TRBV19
CDR3aa: CASSIGLADYEQYF

v_gene: TRBV4-2
CDR3aa: CASSQEGRGQLDEKLFF

v_gene: TRBV30
CDR3aa: CAWSVPGGSHEQYF

v_gene: TRBV18
CDR3aa: CASSPGTGGYGYTF

v_gene: TRBV5-5
CDR3aa: CASGRGEAFF

v_gene: TRBV5-4
CDR3aa: CASSYTRLAHIETQYF

v_gene: TRBV19
CDR3aa: CASSPRSRRTDTQYF